The 12 T cell receptor beta chains given below trace back to one sample, sequenced in a study of patients and donors after allogeneic stem cell transplantation. Using its own MiXCR run on the RT-PCR reads, TCRdb lists one record per CDR3 protein. The sample has roughly 250,000 distinct CDR3 sequences; about 14% are singletons. Input material: blood, either unsorted or a sorted T cell fraction (not recorded which). These receptors originate from a human donor who was either an allogeneic HSCT recipient or a stem cell or donor lymphocyte infusion donor (not recorded which). It is not recorded whose cells these are; they may come from a transplant donor.

This sequence joins TRBV9 and TRBJ1-6; D perhaps matches TRBD1 (5 bases). The CDR3 covers 14 residues. Germline-derived CDR1 and CDR2 are SGDLS and YYNGEE. The V end lost 4 bases, the J end lost 7 bases, and 12 bases lay between the germline ends. In nucleotides, the CDR3 is TGTGCCAGCAGCATATGGGACGGGAATTCACCCCTCCACTTT. It encodes CASSIWDGNSPLHF.

In this sample, this clonotype turned up a few times. The chain links TRBV19 to TRBJ2-1; the D is unclear. With 4 bases removed from V and 8 bases from J, the gap between germline ends came to 12 bases. In germline, CDR1 is LNHDA, CDR2 SQIVND (reference sequence). This CDR3 is built from 13 residues. The CDR3 here is CASSNPRLDEQFF. The CDR3, as DNA: TGTGCCAGTAGTAACCCCCGATTGGATGAGCAGTTCTTC.

The gene calls are TRBV11-3 and TRBJ1-1; D is undetermined. The CDR3 runs to 14 residues. CDR1 is SGHNT and CDR2 is YENEEA in the germline V gene. V was pared by 0 bases and J by 5 bases, with 10 bases between. The CDR3 is CASSLDWGLTEAFF. As DNA, the CDR3 is TGTGCCAGCAGCTTAGACTGGGGTTTGACTGAAGCTTTCTTT.

This clonotype was observed a handful of times. V is TRBV3-1 and J is TRBJ2-7; maybe TRBD2 (5 bases). V lost 3 bases, J lost 2 bases, and 8 bases lay in between. This CDR3 spans 13 amino acids. Germline CDR1 reads LGHDT; CDR2 reads YNNKEL (reference sequence). The CDR3 bases are TGTGCCAGCAGCCATTCCGGGACCTACGAGCAGTACTTC. This encodes CASSHSGTYEQYF.

The chain is built from TRBV6-1 and TRBJ2-7, with D unresolved. Germline CDR1 reads MNHNS; CDR2 reads SASEGT. This CDR3 has 14 amino acids. Deletions cut 6 bases from V and 4 bases from J, with 16 bases between. CDR3 nucleotides: TGTGCCAGCAGCCTCGGTCATTCCCGTTACGAGCAGTACTTC. This codes for CASSLGHSRYEQYF.

V is TRBV7-3 and J is TRBJ1-1; D gene unclear. CDR1 is SGHTA, CDR2 FQGTGA, per germline. The CDR3 sequence is 13 residues long. V was shortened by 4 bases and J by 3 bases, with 9 bases between the two germline ends. The DNA of the CDR3 is TGTGCCAGCAGCTCGACACCTGACACTGAAGCTTTCTTT. This encodes CASSSTPDTEAFF.

This clonotype has more than one count but fewer than ten. The chain is built from TRBV20-1 and TRBJ2-7, with D tentatively TRBD1 (6 bases). Germline values: CDR1 DFQATT, CDR2 SNEGSKA (reference sequence). The CDR3 totals 14 residues. Trimming removed 2 bases from V and 3 bases from J, with 14 bases in between. The DNA of the CDR3 is TGCAGTGCTAGAACCCGGGACATTTTCTACGAGCAGTACTTC. Translation gives CSARTRDIFYEQYF.

This clonotype was picked up many times. The genes are TRBV27 and TRBJ2-3; D not resolved. The V end was cut by 6 bases, the J end by 0 bases, with 7 bases between. The CDR3 covers 13 residues. Germline V gene lookup returns CDR1 MNHEY and CDR2 SMNVEV (reference sequence). The CDR3 DNA reads TGTGCCAGCAGATCTTCTAGCACAGATACGCAGTATTTT. Protein: CASRSSSTDTQYF.

The chain recombines TRBV20-1 with TRBJ1-1; 9 bases are shared with TRBD1. Losses at the gene ends were 5 bases for V and 7 bases for J; bases not matched to a gene: 8. Germline V gene data show CDR1 as DFQATT and CDR2 as SNEGSKA (reference sequence). The CDR3 has 13 amino acids. CDR3 in amino acids: CSAWTGVSGEAFF. The CDR3 bases are TGCAGTGCTTGGACAGGGGTTAGTGGTGAAGCTTTCTTT.

This clonotype was detected many times. The chain employs TRBV4-1 and TRBJ2-3; D is unresolved. CDR1 and CDR2 from the germline V gene are MGHRA and YSYEKL. Trimming removed 0 bases at V and 0 bases at J, with 16 bases between. The length of the CDR3 is 18 residues. CDR3: CASSQDPDSRPSTDTQYF. The CDR3 DNA sequence: TGCGCCAGCAGCCAAGATCCGGATTCGAGGCCGAGCACAGATACGCAGTATTTT.

This clonotype has more than one count but fewer than ten. The V gene is TRBV5-1, the J gene TRBJ2-1, with a possible D match to TRBD2 (5 bases). This CDR3 region has 14 residues. CDR1 is SGHRS, CDR2 YFSETQ, per germline. The V gene lost 1 base and the J gene lost 12 bases, with 17 bases spanning the gap. Here the CDR3 DNA reads TGCGCCAGCAGCTTGAGGTCTCCGGGGAGTATGCAGTTCTTC. Amino acid sequence: CASSLRSPGSMQFF. Filled out from reference TRBV5-1 and TRBJ2-1, the complete variable domain reads KAGVTQTPRYLIKTRGQQVTLSCSPISGHRSVSWYQQTPGQGLQFLFEYFSETQRNKGNFPGRFSGRQFSNSRSEMNVSTLELGDSALYLCASSLRSPGSMQFFGPGTRLTVL.

This clonotype was detected only a few times. The genes are TRBV6-1 and TRBJ2-7; D remains ambiguous. Trimming took 0 bases from V and 1 from J, leaving 7 bases between them. The CDR3 is made up of 14 amino acids. Per the germline V gene, CDR1 is MNHNS and CDR2 is SASEGT. The chain's CDR3 is CASSEAVLSYEQYF. Written as DNA, the CDR3 is TGTGCCAGCAGTGAAGCAGTTCTTTCCTACGAGCAGTACTTC.